The TCR beta chain described here comes from a study of blood T cell repertoires in COVID-19. Whole-study context: Donors in the United States, Italy and Spain gave samples during acute or convalescent COVID-19.

Generated by immunoSEQ multiplex PCR, the TCRdb table keeps only in-frame clones and is missing some. This sample has fewer than 250,000 clones, with roughly 85% found just once. CDR1 SGHRS and CDR2 YFSETQ come from the germline V gene. The CDR3 is 12 amino acids. V lost 6 bases and J 8 bases, leaving 14 bases between the germline ends. Sequenced input: PBMCs or T cells enriched from blood (not recorded which). The source of this sequence is a man aged 30 to 39 who had recovered from COVID-19. The rearrangement joins TRBV5-1 to TRBJ1-1, with a tentative D call TRBD1 (5 bases). CDR3 sequence reads: CASMREGREAFF. CDR3 DNA: TGCGCCAGCATGAGGGAGGGGAGGGAAGCTTTCTTT.